The T cell receptor (beta chain) described here comes from a study of T-cell memory formation after mild COVID-19. Study-level information: The study found TCR clusters largely donor specific. Broader study findings: Pre-infection memory harbored some responding clones, suggesting cross-reactive memory joined.

TCRdb reanalysed the 5' RACE reads using MiXCR and keeps one entry per CDR3 protein. The sample has just under 150,000 distinct CDR3 sequences, around 5.8% seen once; the top ten hold roughly 2.1%. This clonotype was observed at least ten times. Its antigen remains unknown. Per germline, CDR1 MNHEY and CDR2 SVGAGI. This CDR3 region has 15 residues. V lost 5 bases and J lost 4, with 18 bases in between. The sample taken for sequencing was PBMCs or a T cell subset sorted from them (not recorded which). This TCR came from an adult woman who had mild COVID-19 (a few samples of this study predate the infection). Cell type and time point are not known. The rearrangement uses TRBV6-5 and TRBJ2-7; D could derive from TRBD1 or TRBD2 (5 bases each). CDR3: CASSPSGGRIYEQYF. The CDR3 nucleotides are TGTGCCAGCAGTCCCTCTGGGGGTAGGATTTACGAGCAGTACTTC.